This note documents a single T cell receptor beta chain sequence. The target antigen is unknown. Germline V gene lookup returns CDR1 KGHSH and CDR2 LQKENI. The CDR3 has 18 residues. Trimming cost V 5 bases and J 3 bases; bases outside gene matches: 16. Sequenced by immunoSEQ multiplex PCR; TCRdb stores in-frame clones only, minus some. The table records under 65,000 clones, around 85% of them present only once. The data are from a study of lymphopenia after photon versus proton radiotherapy. Whole-study findings and limits: Authors raise, but do not show, better survival with proton therapy. Proton therapy kept repertoires fairly stable, unlike photons, which gained effector/memory cells. Post-nadir diversity loss with photons came from oligoclonal expansion, particularly CD8+ Temra cells.

This chain links TRBV18 with TRBJ2-1; 7 bases are shared with TRBD2. The sequencing used peripheral blood, collected from a patient treated with proton-based radiotherapy. The source of this sequence is a man in his fifties or sixties with pancreatic cancer. This CDR3 reads CASSTLPGGKGNYNEQFF. Here the CDR3 DNA reads TGTGCCAGCTCAACCCTCCCGGGGGGAAAGGGGAACTACAATGAGCAGTTCTTC.